This T cell receptor (beta chain) is from a study of T cells expressing NK-cell markers. TCRdb reprocessed the 5' RACE reads and stores each CDR3 protein as one record, lacking DNA. Found here are about 300,000 distinct CDR3 sequences; the top ten clones hold 4% to 5%. CDR1 is SGHVS, CDR2 FQNEAQ, per germline. CDR3 length: 16 amino acids. The TCR sequence derives from a woman between 18 and 69 years old in good health. The chain uses TRBV7-8 and TRBJ1-4. Sample: blood T cells: a sorted CD56 or NKG2C T cell subset, CD4+ or CD8+ T cells, or bulk PBMC T cells (not recorded which). CDR3 sequence reads: CASSLISQATNEKLFF.